This T cell receptor beta chain came from a study of T-cell memory formation after mild COVID-19. CDR1 is SGHTA, CDR2 FQGNSA, per germline. V lost 4 bases to trimming and J lost 6 bases; unmatched junction nucleotides: 9. This CDR3 spans 16 amino acids. One entry per CDR3 protein, called by TCRdb with MiXCR from the 5' RACE reads. Among approximately 580,000 distinct CDR3 sequences listed, roughly 21% were seen once. V gene TRBV7-2 combines with J gene TRBJ2-5; 12 nucleotides line up with TRBD2. This clonotype was sampled from an adult woman who had mild COVID-19 (a few samples of this study predate the infection). Cell type and time point are not known. Sample: PBMCs or a T cell subset sorted from them (not recorded which). The CDR3 DNA follows: TGTGCCAGCAGCTCTGCACTAGCGGGAGGTGGCCAGACCCAGTACTTC. Encoded protein: CASSSALAGGGQTQYF.